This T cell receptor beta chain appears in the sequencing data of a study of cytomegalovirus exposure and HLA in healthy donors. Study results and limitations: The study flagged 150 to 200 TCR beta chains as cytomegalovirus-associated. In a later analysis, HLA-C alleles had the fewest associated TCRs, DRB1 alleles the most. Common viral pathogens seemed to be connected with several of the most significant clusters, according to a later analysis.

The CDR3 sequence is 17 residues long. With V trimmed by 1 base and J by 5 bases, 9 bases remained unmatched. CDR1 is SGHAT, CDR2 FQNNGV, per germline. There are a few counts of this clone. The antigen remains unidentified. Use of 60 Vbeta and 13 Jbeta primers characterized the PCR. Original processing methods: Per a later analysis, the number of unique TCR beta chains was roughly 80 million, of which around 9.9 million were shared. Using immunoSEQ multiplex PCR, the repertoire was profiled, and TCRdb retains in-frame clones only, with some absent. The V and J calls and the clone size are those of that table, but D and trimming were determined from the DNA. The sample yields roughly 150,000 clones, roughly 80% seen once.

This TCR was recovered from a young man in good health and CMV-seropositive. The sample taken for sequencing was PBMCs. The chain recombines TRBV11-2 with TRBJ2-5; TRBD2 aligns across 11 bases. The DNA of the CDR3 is TGTGCCAGCAGCTTAGGGTTAGCGGGAGGGCCATGGGAGACCCAGTACTTC. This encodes CASSLGLAGGPWETQYF.